This TCR beta chain was captured in a study of cytomegalovirus exposure and HLA in healthy donors. This clone showed up just once. The antigen remains undetermined. The ends lost 5 bases at V and 6 bases at J; junction bases unmatched: 11. This CDR3 has 15 amino acids. Germline V gene data show CDR1 as MDHEN and CDR2 as SYDVKM. 60 Vbeta and 13 Jbeta primers were used in PCR. Sequencing was performed with immunoSEQ multiplex PCR; in TCRdb, only in-frame clones are kept and a portion is missing. The sample has roughly 80,000 clones, roughly two thirds seen once. Study-wide points: Rare TCR sequences predominated, though certain public TCRs were found in many donors. Most TCR beta V segments were productive about 87% or about 30% of the time in an earlier analysis.

Input material: PBMCs. J is TRBJ2-7 and V is TRBV28, with TRBD1 matching over 9 bases. The receptor was isolated from a woman aged 45 to 65 in good health and CMV-seropositive. CDR3 region: CASSLIRTGVGEQYV. CDR3 DNA: TGTGCCAGCAGTCTAATCCGGACAGGGGTTGGCGAGCAGTACGTC.